The 26 T cell receptor beta chains reported below all come from one sample, sequenced in a study of cytomegalovirus exposure and HLA in healthy donors. Both 60 Vbeta primers and 13 Jbeta primers went into the PCR. The method was immunoSEQ multiplex PCR; TCRdb's version includes in-frame clones alone and lacks a portion of them. This sample has about 85,000 clones, with about 80% found just once. The sequenced sample was PBMCs. The receptors were sampled from a middle-aged man in good health and CMV-seropositive.

This chain links TRBV19 with TRBJ2-1, with 16 bases lining up with TRBD2. Germline V gives CDR1 LNHDA, CDR2 SQIVND (reference sequence). CDR3 length equals 16 residues. Trimming at V came to 3 bases and at J to 7 bases, leaving 3 bases not matched to a gene. CDR3: CASSIRGLAGGNEQFF. In DNA form, the CDR3 reads TGTGCCAGTAGTATCCGGGGACTAGCGGGAGGGAATGAGCAGTTCTTC.

CDR3 region: CASGINLGLSTEQYF. The DNA for the CDR3 is TGTGCCAGCGGTATTAATCTGGGACTAAGTACCGAGCAGTACTTC. V usage is TRBV7-9 and J usage is TRBJ2-7, with 7 bases aligning to TRBD2. CDR3 length equals 15 residues. After removal of 8 bases from V and 6 bases from J, the junction contained 16 bases not matched to a gene. Germline V lookup: CDR1 SEHNR, CDR2 FQNEAQ (reference sequence).

The V and J genes are TRBV5-1 and TRBJ2-2; 8 bases align to TRBD1. V trimming: 1 base; J trimming: 3 bases; junction bases outside the gene matches: 8. Germline V gene data show CDR1 as SGHRS and CDR2 as YFSETQ. The CDR3 runs 17 residues. Here the CDR3 DNA reads TGCGCCAGCAGCTTGAATGGGCAGGGGGCATACACCGGGGAGCTGTTTTTT. It codes for CASSLNGQGAYTGELFF.

The J gene is TRBJ1-4, the V gene TRBV14; D perhaps matches TRBD1 (5 bases). V was cut by 2 bases and J by 6 bases, with 13 bases left in between. The CDR3 is 15 residues long. The germline V gene has CDR1 SGHDN and CDR2 FVKESK. CDR3 region: CASSQTISGYEKLFF. In DNA form, the CDR3 reads TGTGCCAGCAGCCAAACGATTTCAGGGTATGAAAAACTGTTTTTT.

The chain links TRBV5-4 to TRBJ2-3, with D unclear. The CDR3 is 18 amino acids. CDR1 and CDR2 from the germline V gene are SGHNT and YYREEE (reference sequence). The V gene lost 0 bases and the J gene lost 0 bases, with 17 bases spanning the gap. The CDR3 region is CASSLGLENRPSTDTQYF. Here the CDR3 DNA reads TGTGCCAGCAGCTTGGGGCTAGAAAACCGCCCTAGCACAGATACGCAGTATTTT.

This rearrangement joins TRBV11-3 to TRBJ2-1; D is unclear. The V end was cut by 2 bases, the J end by 10 bases, with 15 bases between. Germline V gene sequence: CDR1 SGHNT, CDR2 YENEEA. CDR3 length: 14 amino acids. CDR3 coding DNA: TGTGCCAGCAGCTTACAGGCCATTGATGCGGAGCAGTTCTTC. It encodes CASSLQAIDAEQFF.

This rearrangement joins TRBV7-7 to TRBJ2-1, with D possibly being TRBD2 (5 bases). The germline gives CDR1 SSHAT, CDR2 FNYEAQ (reference sequence). The CDR3 is 14 residues long. As DNA, the CDR3 is TGTGCTAGGAAGGAGGTGGGGTCCTACAATGAGCAGTTCTTC. Translated, it gives CARKEVGSYNEQFF.

In this sample, this clone turned up a few times. V gene TRBV5-1 combines with J gene TRBJ1-2; the D gene is possibly TRBD1 (5 bases). Trimming removed 5 bases from V and 4 bases from J, with 12 bases in between. Per the germline V gene, CDR1 is SGHRS and CDR2 is YFSETQ. This CDR3 spans 13 amino acids. CDR3 sequence: CASRGGGSYGYTF. Written as DNA, the CDR3 is TGCGCCAGCAGGGGGGGAGGGAGCTATGGCTACACCTTC. Complete variable domain (other parts from reference TRBV5-1 and TRBJ1-2): KAGVTQTPRYLIKTRGQQVTLSCSPISGHRSVSWYQQTPGQGLQFLFEYFSETQRNKGNFPGRFSGRQFSNSRSEMNVSTLELGDSALYLCASRGGGSYGYTFGSGTRLTVV.

This clone was observed once. The rearrangement links TRBV15 to TRBJ2-7, with TRBD1 matching 8 bases. Trimming removed 3 bases from V and 6 bases from J; junction bases left unmatched: 1. The CDR3 contains 12 residues. Germline CDR1 reads LNHNV; CDR2 reads YYDKDF (reference sequence). The CDR3 sequence is CATSSTGGEQYF. As DNA, the CDR3 is TGTGCCACCAGCAGCACAGGGGGCGAGCAGTACTTC.

The chain uses TRBV6-5 and TRBJ2-1, with 12 nucleotides matching TRBD2. This CDR3 region has 15 residues. Germline V gene data show CDR1 as MNHEY and CDR2 as SVGAGI. Trimming took 6 bases from V and 7 from J; bases not matched to a gene: 7. In nucleotides, the CDR3 is TGTGCCAGCAGCCTGACTAGCGGGAGCTTGAATGAGCAGTTCTTC. It yields the protein CASSLTSGSLNEQFF.

This chain uses TRBV7-8 with TRBJ2-5; the match to TRBD2 covers 7 bases. The J call may be in error: the DNA end matches TRBJ2-7 better. The V gene's germline CDR1 is SGHVS and CDR2 FQNEAQ. CDR3 size: 17 residues. The CDR3 region is CASSLGSETSLTYEQYF. In DNA form, the CDR3 reads TGTGCCAGCAGCTTAGGATCCGAGACTAGCCTAACCTACGAGCAGTACTTC.

CDR3 in DNA: TGTGCCAGCAGCCCCGGGACTAACAATGAGCAGTTCTTC. This codes for CASSPGTNNEQFF. The chain recombines TRBV9 with TRBJ2-1; TRBD2 matches 7 bases. With V trimmed by 4 bases and J by 5 bases, 3 bases remained unmatched. CDR3 size: 13 residues. Germline V gene sequence: CDR1 SGDLS, CDR2 YYNGEE.

This chain uses TRBV4-1 with TRBJ1-2; TRBD1 matches at 10 bases. Looked up from germline, CDR1 is MGHRA and CDR2 is YSYEKL. Trimming at V came to 4 bases and at J to 0 bases, leaving 11 bases not matched to a gene. The length of the CDR3 is 18 residues. This CDR3 is CASSPTQDRGGANYGYTF. DNA of the CDR3: TGCGCCAGCAGCCCCACCCAGGACAGGGGGGGGGCTAACTATGGCTACACCTTC.

The chain recombines TRBV6-6 with TRBJ2-3; 7 positions match TRBD2. The CDR3 has 13 amino acids. V was clipped by 4 bases and J by 5 bases; unmatched bases: 3. Germline V CDR1 and CDR2: MNHNY, SVGAGI (reference sequence). The CDR3 DNA is TGTGCCAGCAGTTCGCGGGAGTTAGATACGCAGTATTTT. It is translated as CASSSRELDTQYF.

The chain uses TRBV6-6 and TRBJ2-1; D call uncertain. The ends were cut back, 0 bases at V and 8 bases at J, with 5 bases in the middle. The germline V gene has CDR1 MNHNY and CDR2 SVGAGI (reference sequence). This CDR3 is built from 12 residues. Here the CDR3 DNA reads TGTGCCAGCAGTTACTCTATCGATGAGCAGTTCTTC. Translated: CASSYSIDEQFF.

Written as DNA, the CDR3 is TGTGCCAGCAAGGGGGGACTAGCGGGAGTCTCCAATGAGCAGTTCTTC. Residues: CASKGGLAGVSNEQFF. This chain connects TRBV2 to TRBJ2-1; the match to TRBD2 covers 14 bases. The CDR3 is 16 amino acids. Looked up from germline, CDR1 is SNHLY and CDR2 is FYNNEI. V lost 7 bases to trimming and J lost 6 bases; unmatched junction nucleotides: 8.

V is TRBV6-5 and J is TRBJ1-2; D perhaps matches TRBD1 (5 bases). The CDR3 extends over 11 amino acids. Germline CDR1 MNHEY, CDR2 SVGAGI. V was trimmed by 10 bases and J by 4 bases, leaving 10 bases between them. CDR3 bases: TGTGCCACCTCGACAGCCTATGGCTACACCTTC. This sequence encodes CATSTAYGYTF.

The chain employs TRBV27 and TRBJ2-3, with D perhaps TRBD2 (6 bases). Germline values: CDR1 MNHEY, CDR2 SMNVEV (reference sequence). The CDR3 loop spans 15 amino acids. Trimming removed 5 bases from V and 5 bases from J, with 17 bases in between. The CDR3 protein is CASSILAPEVDTQYF. CDR3 DNA: TGTGCCAGCAGTATACTAGCTCCCGAGGTAGATACGCAGTATTTT.

The rearrangement uses TRBV4-2 and TRBJ2-7, with a tentative D call TRBD1 (6 bases). The CDR3 has 15 amino acids. Trimming left V 0 bases short and J 0 bases short, with 9 bases between. From germline, CDR1 is LGHNA and CDR2 YNFKEQ. In DNA, the CDR3 is TGTGCCAGCAGCCAAGACAGGGGCCCCTCCTACGAGCAGTACTTC. Amino acids: CASSQDRGPSYEQYF.

The chain employs TRBV4-2 and TRBJ1-5; D is unresolved. CDR1 is LGHNA, CDR2 YNFKEQ, per germline. The CDR3 runs 14 residues. The V and J ends lost 2 bases and 3 bases respectively, with 8 bases between them. The CDR3, as DNA: TGTGCCAGCAGCCAATCGCGGGCCAATCAGCCCCAGCATTTT. Amino acid sequence: CASSQSRANQPQHF.

The gene calls are TRBV25-1 and TRBJ2-7; 8 bases fit TRBD1. Trimming cost V 8 bases and J 5 bases; bases outside gene matches: 17. CDR1 MGHDK and CDR2 SYGVNS come from the germline V gene. The CDR3 length is 16 residues. CDR3 sequence reads: CASELGQGPRGDEQYF. CDR3 sequence (DNA): TGTGCCAGCGAACTCGGACAGGGCCCCAGAGGTGACGAGCAGTACTTC.

The chain joins TRBV5-5 to TRBJ1-5, with 9 bases fitting TRBD1. This CDR3 comprises 14 residues. Germline V gene data show CDR1 as SGHKS and CDR2 as YYEKEE (reference sequence). The V gene end was trimmed by 3 bases and the J gene end by 7 bases; junction bases not matched to a gene: 5. CDR3 in amino acids: CASSWDREVQPQHF. Here the CDR3 DNA reads TGTGCCAGCAGCTGGGACAGGGAGGTCCAGCCCCAGCATTTT.

The chain employs TRBV7-2 and TRBJ2-7, with 10 bases fitting TRBD2. The length of the CDR3 is 15 residues. Per germline, CDR1 SGHTA and CDR2 FQGNSA. V dropped 4 bases and J dropped 2; count of bases not matched to a gene: 5. DNA of the CDR3: TGTGCCAGCAGCTCCGGGACTAGCGCCACCTACGAGCAGTACTTC. Translation: CASSSGTSATYEQYF.

This clone came up a few times. V and J are TRBV5-4 and TRBJ1-1, with TRBD1 identical over 7 bases. Per the germline V gene, CDR1 is SGHNT and CDR2 is YYREEE (reference sequence). The junction had 8 bases not matched to a gene; V was cut back by 4 bases and J by 5 bases. This CDR3 has 14 amino acids. The CDR3 DNA follows: TGTGCCAGCAGCCCAATTAACAGGGGAACTGAAGCTTTCTTT. Protein product: CASSPINRGTEAFF.

This chain uses TRBV10-3 with TRBJ2-2, with 10 bases aligning to TRBD2. The germline gives CDR1 ENHRY, CDR2 SYGVKD. J lost 2 bases, V lost 6 bases, and 6 bases had no gene match. The CDR3 consists of 16 residues. The CDR3 coding sequence is TGTGCCATCAGCGCTACTAGCGGGGCTAACACCGGGGAGCTGTTTTTT. As protein: CAISATSGANTGELFF.

The rearrangement uses TRBV5-1 and TRBJ1-1; D not resolved. Trimming took off 0 bases at V and 5 bases at J, with 8 bases between the two ends. The CDR3 contains 13 residues. The germline CDR1 and CDR2 sequences are SGHRS and YFSETQ. CDR3 protein: CASSLVEETEAFF. Written as DNA, the CDR3 is TGCGCCAGCAGCTTGGTGGAGGAAACTGAAGCTTTCTTT.